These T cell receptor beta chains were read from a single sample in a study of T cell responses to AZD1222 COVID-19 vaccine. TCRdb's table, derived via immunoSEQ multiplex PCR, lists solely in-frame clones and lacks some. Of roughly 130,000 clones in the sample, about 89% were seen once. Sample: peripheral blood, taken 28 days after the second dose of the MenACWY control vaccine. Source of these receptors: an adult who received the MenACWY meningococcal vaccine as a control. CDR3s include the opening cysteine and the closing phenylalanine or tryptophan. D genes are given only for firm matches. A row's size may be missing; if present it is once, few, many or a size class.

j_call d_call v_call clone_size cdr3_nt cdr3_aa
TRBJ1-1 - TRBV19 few TGTGCCAGTAGGTGGGGCGAGGAAACTGAAGCTTTCTTT CASRWGEETEAFF
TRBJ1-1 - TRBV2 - TGTGCCAGCAGTGAAGATGCAGGCACTGAAGCTTTCTTT CASSEDAGTEAFF
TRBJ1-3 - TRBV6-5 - TGTGCCAGCAGTCAGGACTCTTCCCGGGGAAACACCATATATTTT CASSQDSSRGNTIYF
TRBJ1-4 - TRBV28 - TGTGCCAGCAACACCCGAGGCACAACTAATGAAAAACTGTTTTTT CASNTRGTTNEKLFF
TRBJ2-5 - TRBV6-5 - TGTGCCAGCAGTCTTTCAGAGCAAGAGACCCAGTACTTC CASSLSEQETQYF
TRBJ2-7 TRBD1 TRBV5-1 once TGCGCCAGCAGCCAAACGGGACAGGGAAACGAGCAGTACTTC CASSQTGQGNEQYF
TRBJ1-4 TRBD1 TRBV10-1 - TGCGCCAGCAGTGAACCCAAAATACAGGGGGCGCGAAAACTGTTTTTT CASSEPKIQGARKLFF
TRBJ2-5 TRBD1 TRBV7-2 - TGTGCCAGCAGCAGGGACAGGGGAAGGGAGACCCAGTACTTC CASSRDRGRETQYF
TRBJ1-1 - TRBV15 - TGTGCCACCAGCAGAGATCGGGGGGGCACTGAAGCTTTCTTT CATSRDRGGTEAFF
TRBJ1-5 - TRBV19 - TGTGCCAGTAGTGTACGACAGCATAGCAATCAGCCCCAGCATTTT CASSVRQHSNQPQHF
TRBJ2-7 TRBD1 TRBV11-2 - TGTGCCAGCAGCTCCACTTGGGGGAGCGGACAGGCCTACGAGCAGTACTTC CASSSTWGSGQAYEQYF
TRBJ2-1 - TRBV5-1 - TGCGCCAGCAGCTTGGCCAGCAAGAACAATGAGCAGTTCTTC CASSLASKNNEQFF
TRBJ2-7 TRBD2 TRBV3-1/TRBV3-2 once TGTGCCAGCAGCCGGGCACCACTGACTAGCGGGAGTATCTACGAGCAGTACTTC CASSRAPLTSGSIYEQYF
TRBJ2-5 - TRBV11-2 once TGTGCCAGCAGCTTCACAGATCAAGAGACCCAGTACTTC CASSFTDQETQYF
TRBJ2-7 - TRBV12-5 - TGTGCTAGTGGTTTGACAGAAGTCTACGAGCAGTACTTC CASGLTEVYEQYF
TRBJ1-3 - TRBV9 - TGTGCCAGCACCGGAGGGGGGACGGCAGACTCTGGAAACACCATATATTTT CASTGGGTADSGNTIYF
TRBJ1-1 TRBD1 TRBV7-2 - TGTGCCAGCAGCATCACAGGGGTTACTGAAGCTTTCTTT CASSITGVTEAFF
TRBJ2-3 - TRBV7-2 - TGTGCCAGCAGCTGGTGGACTAGCACAGATACGCAGTATTTT CASSWWTSTDTQYF
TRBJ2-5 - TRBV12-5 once TGTGCTAGTGGTTTGGTAGGCGGGTCCCCGCCACGGTACTTC CASGLVGGSPPRYF
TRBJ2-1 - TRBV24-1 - TGTGCCACCAGTGAACCCACAGGGAAGCAGTTCTTC CATSEPTGKQFF
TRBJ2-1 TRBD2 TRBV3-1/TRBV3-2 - TGTGCCAAGCCGGGACTAGCGCGTATCAATGAGCAGTTCTTC CAKPGLARINEQFF
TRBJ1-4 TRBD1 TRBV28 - TGTGCCAGCAGTTCCCTCAGAAAAGCAGGGGGGGCGGCTAATGAAAAACTGTTTTTT CASSSLRKAGGAANEKLFF
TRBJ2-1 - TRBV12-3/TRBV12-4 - TGTGCCAGCAGCCCCCCCAATTCCGGTGAGCAGTTCTTC CASSPPNSGEQFF
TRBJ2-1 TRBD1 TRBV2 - TGTGCCAGCAGTGAACAGGGGGCCGGCAATGAGCAGTTCTTC CASSEQGAGNEQFF
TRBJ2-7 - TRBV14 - TGTGCCAGCAGCCGTACTCCCTACGAGCAGTACTTC CASSRTPYEQYF
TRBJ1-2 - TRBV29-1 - TGCAGCGGCCAAGCTAACTATGGCTACACCTTC CSGQANYGYTF
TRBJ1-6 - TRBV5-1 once TGCGCCAGCAGCTTGGCCCCCCAGGGGAATGATTCACCCCTCCACTTT CASSLAPQGNDSPLHF
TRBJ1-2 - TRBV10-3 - TGTGCCATCAGTGAGTCAAGGGCAGTTAACTATGGCTACACCTTC CAISESRAVNYGYTF
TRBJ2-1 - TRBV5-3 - TGTGCCAGACCAGATGAGCAGTTCTTC CARPDEQFF
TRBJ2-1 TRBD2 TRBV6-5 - TGTGCCAGCAGTTTTAGCGGACTAGCGGACTACAATGAGCAGTTCTTC CASSFSGLADYNEQFF
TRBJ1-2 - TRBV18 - TGTGCCAGCTCTTCCTCAACAGTTAACTATGGCTACACCTTC CASSSSTVNYGYTF
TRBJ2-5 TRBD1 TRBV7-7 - TGTGCCAGCAGCTCACACGCGGCCCTCTCTACAGGGGGAGAGACCCAGTACTTC CASSSHAALSTGGETQYF
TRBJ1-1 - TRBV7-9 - TGTGCCAGCAGCTTAGCCGCGTGGAACACTGAAGCTTTCTTT CASSLAAWNTEAFF
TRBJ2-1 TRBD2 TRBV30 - TGTGCCTGGAGACCCCCTGGGGGGGGCAATGAGCAGTTCTTC CAWRPPGGGNEQFF
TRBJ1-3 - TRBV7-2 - TGTGCCAGCAGTCACCCCTGGGGGGGGGTCTCTGGAAACACCATATATTTT CASSHPWGGVSGNTIYF
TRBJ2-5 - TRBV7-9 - TGTGCCAGCAGCTTAAGTGACCTTGTCGCGGAGACCCAGTACTTC CASSLSDLVAETQYF
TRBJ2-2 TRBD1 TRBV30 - TGTGCCTGGAGTCAGAGGGGGCGGAGGACTTCGAACACCGGGGAGCTGTTTTTT CAWSQRGRRTSNTGELFF
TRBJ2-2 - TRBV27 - TGTGCCAGCAGACGCGGACTTGAAAACACCGGGGAGCTGTTTTTT CASRRGLENTGELFF
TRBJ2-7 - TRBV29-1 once TGCAGCGTTTGGGGTACTCTGGGATCTTACGAGCAGTACTTC CSVWGTLGSYEQYF
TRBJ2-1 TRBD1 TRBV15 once TGTGCCACCAGCAGAAGCACAGGGACAGGATTCGGAAATGAGCAGTTCTTC CATSRSTGTGFGNEQFF
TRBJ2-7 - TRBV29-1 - TGCAGCGTTGCAGTAAATCCCTACGAGCAGTACTTC CSVAVNPYEQYF
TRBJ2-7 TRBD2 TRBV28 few TGTGCCAGCAGCCATGGACTAGCCTACGAGCAGTACTTC CASSHGLAYEQYF
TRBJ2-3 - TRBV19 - TGTGCCAGTAACACTCGGGGAGCAGATACGCAGTATTTT CASNTRGADTQYF
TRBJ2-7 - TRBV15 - TGTGCCACCAGCAGGGGGGGTAGACCCTACGAGCAGTACTTC CATSRGGRPYEQYF
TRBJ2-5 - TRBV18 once TGTGCCAGCTCACCGTCACGGGGGCAAGAGACCCAGTACTTC CASSPSRGQETQYF
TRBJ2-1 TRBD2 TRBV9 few TGTGCCAGCAGCGTAGCGTCCAGCGGGAGGAAAAATGAGCAGTTCTTC CASSVASSGRKNEQFF
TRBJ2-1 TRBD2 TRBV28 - TGTGCCAGCAGGGTACTAGCGGCTAACAATGAGCAGTTCTTC CASRVLAANNEQFF